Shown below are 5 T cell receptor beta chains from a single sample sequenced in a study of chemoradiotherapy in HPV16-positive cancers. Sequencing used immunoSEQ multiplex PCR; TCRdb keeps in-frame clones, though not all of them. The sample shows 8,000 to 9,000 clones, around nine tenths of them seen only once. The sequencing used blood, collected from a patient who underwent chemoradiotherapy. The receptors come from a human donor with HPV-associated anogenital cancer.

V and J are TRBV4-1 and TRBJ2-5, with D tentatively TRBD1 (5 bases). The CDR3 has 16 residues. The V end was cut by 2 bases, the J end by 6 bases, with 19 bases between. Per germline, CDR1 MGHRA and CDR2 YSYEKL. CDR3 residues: CASSQQESDTLKTQYF. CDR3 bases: TGCGCCAGCAGCCAACAGGAGTCGGACACCCTAAAGACCCAGTACTTC.

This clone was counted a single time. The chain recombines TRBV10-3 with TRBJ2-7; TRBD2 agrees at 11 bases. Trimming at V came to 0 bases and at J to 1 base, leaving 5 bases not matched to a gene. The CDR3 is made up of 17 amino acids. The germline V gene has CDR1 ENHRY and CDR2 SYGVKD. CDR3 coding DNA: TGTGCCATCAGTGAGTCACTAGCGGGAGAGCGATCCTACGAGCAGTACTTC. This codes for CAISESLAGERSYEQYF.

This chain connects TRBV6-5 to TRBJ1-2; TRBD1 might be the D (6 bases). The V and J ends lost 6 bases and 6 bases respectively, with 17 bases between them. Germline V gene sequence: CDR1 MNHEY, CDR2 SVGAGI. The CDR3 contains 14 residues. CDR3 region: CASSKQGGADGYTF. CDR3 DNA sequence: TGTGCCAGCAGCAAACAGGGCGGGGCTGATGGCTACACCTTC.

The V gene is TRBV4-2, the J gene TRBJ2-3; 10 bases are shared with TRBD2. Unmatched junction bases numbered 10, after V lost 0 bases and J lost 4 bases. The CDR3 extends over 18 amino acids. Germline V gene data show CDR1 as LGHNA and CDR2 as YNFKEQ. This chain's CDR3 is CASSQEGELAGQADTQYF. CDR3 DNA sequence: TGTGCCAGCAGCCAAGAGGGAGAACTAGCGGGACAGGCAGATACGCAGTATTTT.

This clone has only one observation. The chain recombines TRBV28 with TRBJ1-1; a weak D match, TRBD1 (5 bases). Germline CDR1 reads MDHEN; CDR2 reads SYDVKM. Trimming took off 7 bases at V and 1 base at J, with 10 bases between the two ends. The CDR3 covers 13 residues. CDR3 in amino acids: CASNPTANTEAFF. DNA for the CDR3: TGTGCCAGCAATCCGACAGCGAACACTGAAGCTTTCTTT.